These 18 T cell receptor beta chains were all obtained from the same sample, sequenced in a study of blood T cell repertoires in COVID-19 (dated by TCRdb to between 2020 and 2021). The receptor library was made with the immunoSEQ multiplex PCR assay. TCRdb holds this immuneACCESS table with in-frame rearrangements only. Some clones are missing; in checked studies, unresolved V genes explain under half, and the rest has no known cause. This sample gives roughly 55,000 clones in total; roughly 86% of them show up just once. Of the sample, less than 7% is held by the ten largest clones. Sequenced input: peripheral blood. The receptors stem from a man aged 60 to 69 with active or convalescent COVID-19.

The rearrangement links TRBV6-6 to TRBJ2-7; TRBD2 aligns across 11 bases. The CDR3 consists of 15 residues. Trimming took 5 bases from V and 0 from J; bases not matched to a gene: 3. Germline V gene sequence: CDR1 MNHNY, CDR2 SVGAGI (reference sequence). CDR3 nucleotides: TGTGCCAGCAGTGCTACTAGCGGGGGCTCCTACGAGCAGTACTTC. It is translated as CASSATSGGSYEQYF.

This clone was observed a single time. The CDR3 DNA sequence: TGTGCCAGCAGCTACACCGGGACACAAACCTACAATGAGCAGTTCTTC. Amino acid sequence: CASSYTGTQTYNEQFF. The V gene is TRBV7-3, the J gene TRBJ2-1; D is perhaps TRBD1 (6 bases). The CDR3 has 16 amino acids. From germline, CDR1 is SGHTA and CDR2 FQGTGA. The ends were cut back, 4 bases at V and 2 bases at J, with 15 bases in the middle.

In its sample, this clone was seen a few times. V gene TRBV5-4 combines with J gene TRBJ2-2; 8 bases agree with TRBD1. Germline assignment: CDR1 SGHNT and CDR2 YYREEE (reference sequence). The V segment lost 0 bases and the J segment 4 bases; nucleotides outside the gene matches: 2. CDR3 length equals 15 residues. Here the CDR3 reads CASSLAGGRTGELFF. Here the CDR3 DNA reads TGTGCCAGCAGCTTGGCAGGGGGCCGCACCGGGGAGCTGTTTTTT.

This clone was detected only a few times. V and J are TRBV4-1 and TRBJ2-7; possibly TRBD2 for D (5 bases). The CDR3 runs 12 residues. Trimming removed 1 base from V and 13 bases from J, with 14 bases in between. CDR1 is MGHRA and CDR2 is YSYEKL in the germline V gene. The CDR3 spells CASSQVGVRQYF. CDR3 nucleotide sequence: TGCGCCAGCAGCCAAGTGGGAGTCAGGCAATACTTC.

The chain carries TRBV2 and TRBJ2-7; D not resolved. The CDR3 has 13 residues. Between the trimmed V and J ends, which lost 4 bases and 1 base, there was a span of 8 bases. Germline V gene lookup returns CDR1 SNHLY and CDR2 FYNNEI. The CDR3 DNA is TGTGCCAGCAGTGTTCGGGTGTCCTACGAGCAGTACTTC. Encoded protein: CASSVRVSYEQYF.

The V gene is TRBV5-1, the J gene TRBJ2-5; 7 nucleotides line up with TRBD1. The CDR3 sequence is 15 residues long. V was clipped by 1 base and J by 5 bases; unmatched bases: 8. Germline loops: CDR1 SGHRS, CDR2 YFSETQ. Written as DNA, the CDR3 is TGCGCCAGCAGCTTGCTTGGGACAGAACTTGAGACCCAGTACTTC. This translates into CASSLLGTELETQYF.

The chain joins TRBV27 to TRBJ2-7, with TRBD2 matching 12 bases. The V gene's germline CDR1 is MNHEY and CDR2 SMNVEV (reference sequence). The CDR3 has 16 residues. Losses at the gene ends were 5 bases for V and 6 bases for J; bases not matched to a gene: 11. This CDR3 reads CASSPMTSGGLLEQYF. The CDR3 region has the DNA TGTGCCAGCAGTCCCATGACTAGCGGGGGCCTTCTCGAGCAGTACTTC.

The J gene is TRBJ1-2, the V gene TRBV6-2 or TRBV6-3; D remains unclear. CDR3 length: 15 residues. CDR1 MNHEY and CDR2 SVGEGT come from the germline V gene. Trimming left V 2 bases short and J 2 bases short, with 12 bases between. The CDR3, as DNA: TGTGCCAGCAGTTACCCGCCGACATCCAACTATGGCTACACCTTC. Translating gives CASSYPPTSNYGYTF.

The gene calls are TRBV20-1 and TRBJ2-3; a possible D gene is TRBD1 (5 bases). Germline V gives CDR1 DFQATT, CDR2 SNEGSKA (reference sequence). V lost 3 bases to trimming and J lost 2 bases, with 15 bases between them. The CDR3 has 15 amino acids. The CDR3 protein is CSASRGSLTTDTQYF. CDR3 in DNA: TGCAGTGCTAGTAGGGGCAGCTTGACCACAGATACGCAGTATTTT.

J is TRBJ2-4 and V is TRBV15; no clear D gene. Trimming shortened V by 0 bases and J by 1 base, and 13 bases separated the two germline ends. This CDR3 region has 17 residues. The V gene's germline CDR1 is LNHNV and CDR2 YYDKDF (reference sequence). The CDR3 reads CATSRDLGSLAKNIQYF. CDR3 in DNA: TGTGCCACCAGCAGAGATCTCGGTTCCCTGGCCAAAAACATTCAGTACTTC.

This clone was seen once. V and J are TRBV12-3 or TRBV12-4 and TRBJ1-1; D might be TRBD1 (5 bases). Trimming stripped 6 bases from V and 4 bases from J, with 12 bases between. This CDR3 has 13 residues. CDR3 sequence: CASSPSGITEAFF. CDR3 DNA sequence: TGTGCCAGCAGCCCGTCAGGGATCACTGAAGCTTTCTTT.

The V and J genes are TRBV5-1 and TRBJ2-1; 8 bases match TRBD2. There are 17 residues in the CDR3. The V and J ends lost 3 bases and 1 base, in that order; junction bases with no gene match: 9. CDR1 and CDR2 (germline): SGHRS, YFSETQ. The CDR3 region is CASSSRSGIGSYNEQFF. The CDR3 DNA reads TGCGCCAGCAGCTCCCGTAGCGGGATTGGGTCCTACAATGAGCAGTTCTTC.

This clone was seen only once. The gene calls are TRBV7-8 and TRBJ1-4; TRBD1 aligns across 7 bases. This CDR3 has 14 amino acids. V was clipped by 2 bases and J by 8 bases; unmatched bases: 5. From germline, CDR1 is SGHVS and CDR2 FQNEAQ. CDR3 in amino acids: CASSLSQGREKLFF. The CDR3 nucleotides read TGTGCCAGCAGCTTATCACAGGGGAGGGAAAAACTGTTTTTT.

This clone is a singleton in its sample. J is TRBJ2-7 and V is TRBV3-1 (or the pseudogene TRBV3-2); D is perhaps TRBD2 (5 bases). Germline lookup yields CDR1 LGHDT and CDR2 YNNKEL (reference sequence). V shed 0 bases and J shed 5 bases, with 11 bases lying between them. The CDR3 extends over 14 amino acids. CDR3 nucleotide sequence: TGTGCCAGCAGCCAAGAAGGAGGAGGTCACGAGCAGTACTTC. It codes for CASSQEGGGHEQYF.

The rearrangement joins TRBV7-9 to TRBJ2-7; the match to TRBD1 covers 7 bases. The germline gives CDR1 SEHNR, CDR2 FQNEAQ (reference sequence). V lost 5 bases, J lost 11 bases, and 18 bases stayed unmatched. This CDR3 contains 15 residues. CDR3 amino acids: CASSPLRDSGVEEYF. CDR3 DNA sequence: TGTGCCAGCAGCCCCCTCCGGGACAGTGGCGTTGAGGAGTACTTC.

The chain uses TRBV6-5 and TRBJ1-2, with a weak D call TRBD1 (6 bases). This CDR3 is built from 13 residues. V was cut by 10 bases and J by 9 bases, with 21 bases left in between. Germline V gene lookup returns CDR1 MNHEY and CDR2 SVGAGI. This chain's CDR3 is CATKGSGTPSYTF. The CDR3 DNA reads TGTGCCACTAAGGGATCCGGGACACCGAGCTACACCTTC.

The chain is built from TRBV19 and TRBJ1-5; 7 bases are a match to TRBD1. This CDR3 has 16 residues. CDR1 is LNHDA and CDR2 is SQIVND in the germline V gene (reference sequence). V was pared by 4 bases and J by 0 bases, with 6 bases of the junction left unmatched. CDR3 protein: CASSTIRQGSNQPQHF. The CDR3 nucleotides are TGTGCCAGTAGTACCATTCGACAGGGTAGCAATCAGCCCCAGCATTTT. The whole variable domain, filled in from reference TRBV19 and TRBJ1-5, reads DGGITQSPKYLFRKEGQNVTLSCEQNLNHDAMYWYRQDPGQGLRLIYYSQIVNDFQKGDIAEGYSVSREKKESFPLTVTSAQKNPTAFYLCASSTIRQGSNQPQHFGDGTRLSIL.

V gene TRBV6-5 combines with J gene TRBJ1-1; TRBD1 aligns across 7 bases. The V gene's germline CDR1 is MNHEY and CDR2 SVGAGI. The CDR3 length is 15 residues. V trimming: 6 bases; J trimming: 2 bases; junction bases outside the gene matches: 9. The CDR3 nucleotides are TGTGCCAGCAGCAGACACCGGACAGGTAACACTGAAGCTTTCTTT. As protein: CASSRHRTGNTEAFF.